What follows describes a single T cell receptor (beta chain). Losses at the gene ends were 4 bases for V and 2 bases for J; bases not matched to a gene: 6. This CDR3 comprises 15 residues. Germline-derived CDR1 and CDR2 are SGHNT and YYREEE (reference sequence). The data were obtained in a study of blood T cell repertoires in COVID-19. Study details: COVID-19 samples, acute and convalescent, were from the United States, Italy and Spain.

Repertoires were generated with immunoSEQ multiplex PCR, while TCRdb's copy carries only in-frame clones and drops some. The profile covers some 220,000 clones, with over 75% appearing a single time and approximately 5% taken by the ten largest. The chain recombines TRBV5-4 with TRBJ2-5, with 9 bases fitting TRBD2. Sequencing input: peripheral blood. The sequence came from a man aged 50 to 59 with COVID-19, enrolled during active disease. CDR3 nucleotide sequence: TGTGCCAGCAGCCCCAGCGGGGGGCCTCAAGAGACCCAGTACTTC. Its translation: CASSPSGGPQETQYF.